This T cell receptor beta chain came from a study of T cell repertoires in cytomegalovirus infection. Study-wide points: CMV-specific TCR beta clonotypes restricted by HLA-C were the ones dominating the ex vivo response.

Notes on this clonotype: The target antigen is unknown.

Each CDR3 protein gets one entry after TCRdb re-called the reads with MiXCR. This sample has nearly 700,000 distinct CDR3 sequences, with around 30% found just once. J gave up 4 bases and V 2 bases, and 6 bases lay outside the gene matches. Per germline, CDR1 LGHNA and CDR2 YSLEER. The CDR3 spans 16 residues. The material was cultured PBMCs, obtained from culture after CMV antigen stimulation. This TCR came from a human donor in good health (CMV status not recorded). Some clones in this sample may be carry-over from other donors' samples. The rearrangement links TRBV4-3 to TRBJ2-1; 9 nucleotides match TRBD1. DNA for the CDR3: TGCGCCAGCAGCCAACTGACAGGGGGTTTTTACAATGAGCAGTTCTTC. Its protein product is CASSQLTGGFYNEQFF.